This T cell receptor beta chain appears in the sequencing data of a study of T cells in Graves' hyperthyroidism and ophthalmopathy. As for the study in general: The authors collected peripheral blood at initial diagnosis, before any treatment.

The CDR3 totals 13 residues. V was shortened by 6 bases and J by 5 bases, with 13 bases between the two germline ends. Ten or more counts support this clonotype. The antigen is not known. Whole-study findings and limits: Appearing also in blood were most of the thyroid clonotypes expanded above 0.001. Ophthalmopathy and stable hyperthyroidism were separated by a 13 V-J model.

The source material, RNA transcripts, was used to amplify TCR beta CDR3 regions. Initially, a first-round RT-PCR of the TCR CDR3 employed the HTBI primer set. TCRdb re-called the multiplex PCR reads through MiXCR, storing one row per CDR3 protein. The sample lists hundreds of thousands of distinct CDR3 sequences, 11% to 15% occurring once. PBMCs were collected from a roughly 9.7 ml volume of fresh peripheral blood. The sample comprised blood. This TCR came from a woman between 18 and 30 years old with Graves' hyperthyroidism. This chain links TRBV12-3 or TRBV12-4 with TRBJ1-1; D gene unclear. As DNA, the CDR3 is TGTGCCAGCAGGGTCAATTTGGTGACTGAAGCTTTCTTT. It encodes CASRVNLVTEAFF.